The 12 T cell receptor beta chains reported below all come from one sample, sequenced in a study of blood T cells in healthy people across ages. Sample-barcoded 5' priming and a J-beta primer mix drove a second PCR of 7 to 11 cycles. TCRdb used MiXCR to reprocess the 5' RACE reads, holding one entry per CDR3 protein. The sample contains some 1.6 million distinct CDR3 sequences, 34% of which appear only once. Sequencing was performed on blood. The origin of the receptors is a woman aged 30 to 39 in good health.

In its sample, this clonotype was seen a few times. V is TRBV30 and J is TRBJ2-7, with 10 bases matching TRBD2. Germline V lookup: CDR1 GTSNPN, CDR2 SVGIG (reference sequence). Unmatched junction bases numbered 2, after V lost 2 bases and J lost 4 bases. CDR3 length: 13 amino acids. The CDR3 DNA reads TGTGCCTGGAGTAGTAGCGGGAGGTACGAGCAGTACTTC. The encoded protein is CAWSSSGRYEQYF.

The chain carries TRBV6-6 and TRBJ1-1, with 7 nucleotides matching TRBD1. The CDR3 loop spans 13 amino acids. Losses at the gene ends were 5 bases for V and 7 bases for J; bases not matched to a gene: 7. Germline CDR1 reads MNHNY; CDR2 reads SVGAGI (reference sequence). For the CDR3, the DNA is TGTGCCAGCAGTCCGGGACAGCAATTTGAAGCTTTCTTT. This gives the protein CASSPGQQFEAFF.

This clonotype was seen only a few times. This chain uses TRBV20-1 with TRBJ1-2; 8 bases line up with TRBD1. This CDR3 is 13 amino acids long. CDR1 and CDR2 from the germline V gene are DFQATT and SNEGSKA (reference sequence). V lost 1 base, J lost 6 bases, and 4 bases stayed unmatched. The CDR3 spells CSARAQGVDGYTF. CDR3 sequence (DNA): TGCAGTGCTAGAGCACAGGGGGTGGATGGCTACACCTTC.

The chain links TRBV10-3 to TRBJ2-2; 9 bases align to TRBD1. Germline CDR1 and CDR2: ENHRY and SYGVKD. The junction had 5 bases not matched to a gene; V was cut back by 6 bases and J by 0 bases. The CDR3 totals 16 residues. The CDR3 DNA reads TGTGCCATCAGCCCGCGGACAGGGGCGAACACCGGGGAGCTGTTTTTT. It translates to CAISPRTGANTGELFF.

This clonotype has more than one count but fewer than ten. The chain has TRBV7-9 and TRBJ2-7, with D perhaps TRBD1 (5 bases). V was clipped by 4 bases and J by 2 bases, with 15 bases between them. Germline V gene sequence: CDR1 SEHNR, CDR2 FQNEAQ (reference sequence). CDR3 length: 15 amino acids. The CDR3: CASSSRTRFPYEQYF. The CDR3 nucleotides are TGTGCCAGCAGCTCTCGGACACGTTTTCCCTACGAGCAGTACTTC.

The rearrangement uses TRBV20-1 and TRBJ1-5; 7 bases map to TRBD1. The CDR3 runs to 14 residues. With V trimmed by 5 bases and J by 4 bases, 8 bases remained unmatched. Germline CDR1 and CDR2: DFQATT and SNEGSKA (reference sequence). CDR3 in amino acids: CSAYRDSLNQPQHF. The CDR3 DNA follows: TGCAGTGCTTACCGGGACAGTCTAAATCAGCCCCAGCATTTT.

This clonotype was seen a few times. The CDR3 DNA sequence: TGTGCCACCAGTGATGGGCACAGGACTAGGGGCTACGAGCAGTACTTC. It translates to CATSDGHRTRGYEQYF. This chain connects TRBV24-1 to TRBJ2-7, with 7 bases aligning to TRBD2. The CDR3 contains 16 residues. Germline loops: CDR1 KGHDR, CDR2 SFDVKD. J lost 3 bases, V lost 3 bases, and 10 bases had no gene match.

The chain is built from TRBV6-2 or TRBV6-3 and TRBJ2-1; D is possibly TRBD1 (6 bases). V lost 2 bases, J lost 3 bases, and 11 bases lay in between. The CDR3 is 15 residues long. CDR1 and CDR2 from the germline V gene are MNHEY and SVGEGT. CDR3 bases: TGTGCCAGCAGTTACGGTCAGGGGAACTACAATGAGCAGTTCTTC. It translates to CASSYGQGNYNEQFF.

The table lists this clonotype with a few counts. The CDR3 here is CSASEGAYTGELFF. In DNA, the CDR3 is TGCAGCGCGAGCGAGGGGGCCTACACCGGGGAGCTGTTTTTT. The rearrangement links TRBV29-1 to TRBJ2-2, with TRBD1 matching 7 bases. Losses at the gene ends were 7 bases for V and 3 bases for J; bases not matched to a gene: 8. CDR3 length equals 14 residues. Germline V lookup: CDR1 SQVTM, CDR2 ANQGSEA.

Only a few counts were recorded for this clonotype. V gene TRBV6-1 combines with J gene TRBJ2-3; 8 bases are shared with TRBD2. This CDR3 spans 14 amino acids. Germline V CDR1 and CDR2: MNHNS, SASEGT. Losses at the gene ends were 6 bases for V and 3 bases for J; bases not matched to a gene: 5. The CDR3 coding sequence is TGTGCCAGCAGATCGGAGCGGGGGACAGATACGCAGTATTTT. Protein product: CASRSERGTDTQYF.

The V gene is TRBV12-3 or TRBV12-4, the J gene TRBJ1-4; maybe TRBD1 (6 bases). The CDR3 is 15 amino acids. V lost 6 bases, J lost 10 bases, and 21 bases lay in between. The CDR3 DNA reads TGTGCCAGCAGCGGGGGACAAGGCGGAAGCGGAAAACTGTTTTTT. Protein: CASSGGQGGSGKLFF.

This sequence joins TRBV20-1 and TRBJ2-3; D may match TRBD1 or TRBD2 (7 bases each). The CDR3 extends over 14 amino acids. Germline V lookup: CDR1 DFQATT, CDR2 SNEGSKA (reference sequence). V lost 5 bases and J lost 1, with 13 bases in between. DNA of the CDR3: TGCAGTGCTCAGGGGGGGGCCCGCACAGATACGCAGTATTTT. This sequence encodes CSAQGGARTDTQYF.